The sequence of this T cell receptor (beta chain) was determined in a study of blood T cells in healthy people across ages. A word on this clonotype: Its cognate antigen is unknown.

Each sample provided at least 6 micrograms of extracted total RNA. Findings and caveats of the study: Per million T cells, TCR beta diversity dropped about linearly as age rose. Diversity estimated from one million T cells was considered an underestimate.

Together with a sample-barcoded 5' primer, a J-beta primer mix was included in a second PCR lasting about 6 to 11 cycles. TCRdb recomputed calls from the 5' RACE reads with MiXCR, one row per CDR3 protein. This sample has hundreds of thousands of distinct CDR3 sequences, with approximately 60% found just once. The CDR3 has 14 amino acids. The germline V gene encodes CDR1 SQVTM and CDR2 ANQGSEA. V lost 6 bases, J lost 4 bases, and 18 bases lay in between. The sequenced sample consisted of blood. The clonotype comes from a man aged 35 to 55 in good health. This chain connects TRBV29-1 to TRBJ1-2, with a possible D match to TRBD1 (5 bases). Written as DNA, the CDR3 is TGCAGCGTGGGCCTCGGGGGGTCCGGCTATGGCTACACCTTC. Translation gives CSVGLGGSGYGYTF.